This passage covers 22 T cell receptor beta chains from one sample sequenced in a study of radiotherapy plus CTLA-4 blockade in lung cancer. Produced via immunoSEQ multiplex PCR; TCRdb's table is partial and in-frame only. The sample has roughly 46,000 clones, around 69% seen once. Sequenced here: peripheral blood, sampled from a patient treated with radiotherapy plus ipilimumab. These receptors were taken from a human donor with non-small cell lung cancer who had stable disease on radiotherapy plus ipilimumab.

This clone was counted a single time. This chain connects TRBV9 to TRBJ1-6; weak D call: TRBD1 (6 bases). V lost 0 bases, J lost 15 bases, and 16 bases lay in between. The CDR3 runs to 14 residues. Germline V gene data show CDR1 as SGDLS and CDR2 as YYNGEE. This CDR3 is CASSVGGVGGRLHF. CDR3 bases: TGTGCCAGCAGCGTAGGAGGGGTCGGGGGGCGCCTCCACTTT.

This clone has just a few counts. The chain combines TRBV5-6 with TRBJ2-7; D is possibly TRBD2 (6 bases). CDR1 is SGHDT and CDR2 is YYEEEE in the germline V gene. CDR3 length: 13 residues. V was trimmed by 2 bases and J by 5 bases, leaving 11 bases between them. CDR3 loop: CASSLGGSDEQYV. CDR3 nucleotides: TGTGCCAGCAGCTTAGGAGGGTCTGACGAGCAGTACGTC.

About this clone: Other DNA sequences in the sample encode the same CDR3. This sequence joins TRBV27 and TRBJ1-4; D remains ambiguous. V lost 2 bases, J lost 8 bases, and 21 bases lay in between. CDR1 and CDR2 (germline): MNHEY, SMNVEV (reference sequence). The CDR3 is 17 residues long. The chain's CDR3 is CASSLNSRRQGREKLFF. The CDR3 DNA follows: TGTGCCAGCAGTTTAAATTCTCGGAGACAAGGTAGGGAAAAACTGTTTTTT.

This chain joins TRBV18 and TRBJ1-2, with D perhaps TRBD1 (6 bases). CDR3 size: 14 residues. V was cut by 2 bases and J by 3 bases, with 10 bases left in between. Germline CDR1 KGHSH, CDR2 LQKENI. This chain's CDR3 is CASSPGRQDYGYTF. CDR3 coding DNA: TGTGCCAGCTCACCAGGGCGACAGGACTATGGCTACACCTTC.

The chain carries TRBV7-2 and TRBJ2-7; no definite D call. The V and J ends lost 1 base and 3 bases respectively, with 10 bases between them. This CDR3 has 14 residues. Germline lookup yields CDR1 SGHTA and CDR2 FQGNSA. The CDR3 bases are TGTGCCAGCAGCTTAGGTCGGCAGAACTACGAGCAGTACTTC. As protein: CASSLGRQNYEQYF.

This sequence joins TRBV7-3 and TRBJ2-2, with TRBD2 identical over 8 bases. From germline, CDR1 is SGHTA and CDR2 FQGTGA. The ends lost 5 bases at V and 2 bases at J; junction bases unmatched: 7. This CDR3 is 16 amino acids long. The CDR3 DNA sequence: TGTGCCAGCAGCCCCTGGCGGGGGGACAACACCGGGGAGCTGTTTTTT. Translating gives CASSPWRGDNTGELFF.

A few counts support this clone. The chain combines TRBV27 with TRBJ2-7, with 9 bases aligning to TRBD2. After removal of 2 bases from V and 4 bases from J, the junction contained 3 bases not matched to a gene. CDR1 is MNHEY, CDR2 SMNVEV, per germline (reference sequence). The CDR3 covers 14 residues. CDR3 bases: TGTGCCAGCAGTTTAATAGCGGGGGAATACGAGCAGTACTTC. Its translation is CASSLIAGEYEQYF.

This clone appeared a single time. The chain recombines TRBV7-6 with TRBJ2-7; no firm D call. V lost 2 bases and J lost 2, with 10 bases in between. Germline V gives CDR1 SGHVS, CDR2 FNYEAQ. The CDR3 has 14 residues. The CDR3 here is CASSLSIGPYEQYV. DNA for the CDR3: TGTGCCAGCAGCTTATCCATTGGTCCCTACGAGCAGTACGTC.

V usage is TRBV10-3 and J usage is TRBJ2-3, with a possible D match to TRBD2 (6 bases). Germline-derived CDR1 and CDR2 are ENHRY and SYGVKD. The V and J ends lost 3 bases and 4 bases respectively, with 11 bases between them. This CDR3 is built from 14 residues. The CDR3: CAISDPRLADTQYF. DNA for the CDR3: TGTGCCATCAGTGACCCTAGACTAGCAGATACGCAGTATTTT.

V and J are TRBV19 and TRBJ2-5, with D uncertain. CDR3 length: 13 residues. Germline V gene sequence: CDR1 LNHDA, CDR2 SQIVND (reference sequence). Trimming took 7 bases from V and 5 from J, leaving 14 bases between them. The CDR3 protein is CASTQTGRETQYF. CDR3 DNA sequence: TGTGCCAGTACCCAGACGGGTCGGGAGACCCAGTACTTC.

This clone was seen once. This chain uses TRBV7-8 with TRBJ1-2; 8 nucleotides agree with TRBD1. Germline V gives CDR1 SGHVS, CDR2 FQNEAQ. CDR3 size: 17 residues. With 0 bases clipped from V and 8 bases from J, the junction kept 14 bases outside the gene matches. The CDR3 sequence: CASSLAQNAGGGGGYTF. CDR3 bases: TGTGCCAGCAGCTTAGCGCAGAACGCAGGGGGCGGTGGAGGCTACACCTTC.

The chain carries TRBV18 and TRBJ1-2; TRBD1 is a possible D gene (5 bases). CDR3 length: 16 amino acids. Germline V gene data show CDR1 as KGHSH and CDR2 as LQKENI. The V gene lost 3 bases and the J gene lost 7 bases, with 21 bases spanning the gap. CDR3 nucleotides: TGTGCCAGCTCACCGAAGCAGGGCGGGGGGTACTTTGGCTACACCTTC. As protein: CASSPKQGGGYFGYTF.

This clone appeared a single time. The chain uses TRBV9 and TRBJ1-1, with a possible D match to TRBD1 (6 bases). CDR3 length equals 14 residues. The V gene's germline CDR1 is SGDLS and CDR2 YYNGEE. V was clipped by 3 bases and J by 5 bases, with 14 bases between them. The CDR3: CASSAPHRGTEAFF. The CDR3 coding sequence is TGTGCCAGCAGCGCCCCTCATAGGGGGACTGAAGCTTTCTTT. Full variable domain (remainder filled in from reference TRBV9 and TRBJ1-1): DSGVTQTPKHLITATGQRVTLRCSPRSGDLSVYWYQQSLDQGLQFLIQYYNGEERAKGNILERFSAQQFPDLHSELNLSSLELGDSALYFCASSAPHRGTEAFFGQGTRLTVV.

This clone was seen a few times. V gene TRBV30 combines with J gene TRBJ2-7; D is possibly TRBD1 (6 bases). Trimming took off 0 bases at V and 0 bases at J, with 21 bases between the two ends. The CDR3 spans 18 residues. Germline-derived CDR1 and CDR2 are GTSNPN and SVGIG (reference sequence). The CDR3 sequence is CAWSVLRPGRGGSYEQYF. The CDR3 bases are TGTGCCTGGAGTGTACTACGGCCGGGACGAGGGGGCTCCTACGAGCAGTACTTC.

The chain has TRBV19 and TRBJ2-3; TRBD1 matches at 11 bases. Germline values: CDR1 LNHDA, CDR2 SQIVND (reference sequence). The CDR3 has 14 residues. Unmatched junction bases numbered 2, after V lost 5 bases and J lost 4 bases. CDR3 sequence: CASSWDRGADTQYF. The CDR3, as DNA: TGTGCCAGTAGTTGGGACAGGGGGGCAGATACGCAGTATTTT.

The rearrangement joins TRBV30 to TRBJ2-3; possibly TRBD1 for D (5 bases). Germline lookup yields CDR1 GTSNPN and CDR2 SVGIG (reference sequence). This CDR3 has 13 amino acids. The CDR3 sequence: CATPRQNTDTQYF. CDR3 DNA sequence: TGTGCTACGCCGAGACAGAACACAGATACGCAGTATTTT. Together with reference TRBV30 and TRBJ2-3, the CDR3 gives the full variable domain: SQTIHQWPATLVQPVGSPLSLECTVEGTSNPNLYWYRQAAGRGLQLLFYSVGIGQISSEVPQNLSASRPQDRQFILSSKKLLLSDSGFYLCATPRQNTDTQYFGPGTRLTVL.

J is TRBJ1-5 and V is TRBV30; unclear D gene. This CDR3 region has 13 residues. V was clipped by 2 bases and J by 1 base, with 6 bases between them. The germline gives CDR1 GTSNPN, CDR2 SVGIG (reference sequence). DNA of the CDR3: TGTGCCTGGAGTTTGACGAGCAATCAGCCCCAGCATTTT. Translated, it gives CAWSLTSNQPQHF.

This chain links TRBV2 with TRBJ1-3, with D unclear. Trimming pared 3 bases from V and 2 bases from J, leaving 8 bases between. The germline gives CDR1 SNHLY, CDR2 FYNNEI. The CDR3 has 14 residues. CDR3 loop: CASSESKPGNTIYF. The CDR3 DNA reads TGTGCCAGCAGTGAGAGTAAACCTGGAAACACCATATATTTT.

The chain combines TRBV19 with TRBJ2-3; D is ambiguous. The CDR3 runs 13 residues. V lost 3 bases, J lost 6 bases, and 10 bases lay in between. Looked up from germline, CDR1 is LNHDA and CDR2 is SQIVND (reference sequence). The CDR3 is CASSIGPADTQYF. Written as DNA, the CDR3 is TGTGCCAGTAGTATCGGGCCAGCCGATACGCAGTATTTT.

This clone was seen only a few times. V gene TRBV6-5 combines with J gene TRBJ1-3; no definite D call. The CDR3 runs to 14 residues. Germline V gene lookup returns CDR1 MNHEY and CDR2 SVGAGI. Trimming pared 2 bases from V and 4 bases from J, leaving 9 bases between. The CDR3: CASSYRAGGNTIYF. The CDR3 DNA is TGTGCCAGCAGTTACAGGGCGGGAGGAAACACCATATATTTT.

The rearrangement links TRBV5-1 to TRBJ2-2, with a weak D call TRBD2 (5 bases). The CDR3 runs 16 residues. V lost 4 bases, J lost 5 bases, and 18 bases lay in between. From germline, CDR1 is SGHRS and CDR2 YFSETQ. CDR3 bases: TGCGCCAGCAGCCCCCTTACCCCTCGAGGGACCGGGGAGCTGTTTTTT. Residues: CASSPLTPRGTGELFF.

The chain carries TRBV7-3 and TRBJ1-1; perhaps TRBD1 as D (5 bases). The V end was cut by 5 bases, the J end by 1 base, with 8 bases between. The CDR3 is made up of 13 amino acids. Germline-derived CDR1 and CDR2 are SGHTA and FQGTGA. The CDR3 loop is CASSIQGNTEAFF. The DNA for the CDR3 is TGTGCCAGCAGCATTCAGGGGAACACTGAAGCTTTCTTT.